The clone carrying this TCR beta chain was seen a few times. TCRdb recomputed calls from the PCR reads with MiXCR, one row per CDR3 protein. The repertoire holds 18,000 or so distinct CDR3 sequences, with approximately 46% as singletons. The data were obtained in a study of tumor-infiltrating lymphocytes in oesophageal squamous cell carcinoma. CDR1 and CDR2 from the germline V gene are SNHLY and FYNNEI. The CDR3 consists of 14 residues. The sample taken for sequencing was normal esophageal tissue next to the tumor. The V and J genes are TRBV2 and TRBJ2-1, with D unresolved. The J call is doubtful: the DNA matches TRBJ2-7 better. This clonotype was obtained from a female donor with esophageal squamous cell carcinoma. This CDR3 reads CASSAPTLPYEQYF. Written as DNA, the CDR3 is TGTGCCAGCAGTGCACCGACACTCCCCTACGAGCAGTACTTC.